Below are 10 T cell receptor beta chains sequenced from a single sample in a study of blood T cell repertoires in COVID-19. Using immunoSEQ multiplex PCR, the repertoire was profiled, and TCRdb retains in-frame clones only, with some absent. The top ten hold approximately 0.97% of the sample, which has a few hundred thousand clones, about nine tenths seen once. Material for sequencing was PBMCs or T cells enriched from blood (not recorded which). The receptors were gathered from a woman in her twenties or thirties who had been exposed to COVID-19.

The gene calls are TRBV7-8 and TRBJ2-7; 7 nucleotides align to TRBD1. Unmatched junction bases numbered 6, after V lost 4 bases and J lost 6 bases. The CDR3 totals 13 residues. Germline values: CDR1 SGHVS, CDR2 FQNEAQ. Written as DNA, the CDR3 is TGTGCCAGCAGCTCAGACAGGGTCCGCGAGCAGTACTTC. This gives the protein CASSSDRVREQYF.

The V and J genes are TRBV5-1 and TRBJ2-1; 13 nucleotides match TRBD2. Germline trimming cut 0 bases from V and 8 bases from J; bases unmatched to any gene: 8. Germline V CDR1 and CDR2: SGHRS, YFSETQ. The CDR3 spans 17 residues. The CDR3 sequence is CASSLETSGRARDEQFF. In nucleotides, the CDR3 is TGCGCCAGCAGCTTGGAAACTAGCGGGAGGGCCAGGGATGAGCAGTTCTTC. The whole variable domain, remainder taken from reference TRBV5-1 and TRBJ2-1, is KAGVTQTPRYLIKTRGQQVTLSCSPISGHRSVSWYQQTPGQGLQFLFEYFSETQRNKGNFPGRFSGRQFSNSRSEMNVSTLELGDSALYLCASSLETSGRARDEQFFGPGTRLTVL.

The chain recombines TRBV28 with TRBJ1-2; no definite D call. The CDR3 runs to 11 residues. The germline gives CDR1 MDHEN, CDR2 SYDVKM. V was cut by 6 bases and J by 4 bases, with 6 bases left in between. The CDR3 here is CASRRGYGYTF. In DNA, the CDR3 is TGTGCCAGCAGGCGGGGCTATGGCTACACCTTC.

V and J are TRBV27 and TRBJ1-3; D unclear. The V and J ends lost 6 bases and 0 bases respectively, with 6 bases between them. This CDR3 is built from 13 residues. Germline-derived CDR1 and CDR2 are MNHEY and SMNVEV (reference sequence). The DNA for the CDR3 is TGTGCCAGCAGGACTCACTCTGGAAACACCATATATTTT. This gives the protein CASRTHSGNTIYF.

The V and J genes are TRBV7-2 and TRBJ2-7; D gene uncertain. The CDR3 runs 13 residues. The V gene lost 3 bases and the J gene lost 3 bases, with 9 bases spanning the gap. Germline assignment: CDR1 SGHTA and CDR2 FQGNSA. DNA for the CDR3: TGTGCCAGCAGCTTGAACTTCCTCTACGAGCAGTACTTC. It translates to CASSLNFLYEQYF.

The gene calls are TRBV27 and TRBJ1-2; D not resolved. Between the trimmed V and J ends, which lost 3 bases and 4 bases, there was a span of 9 bases. Germline V gives CDR1 MNHEY, CDR2 SMNVEV (reference sequence). The CDR3 has 13 residues. The chain's CDR3 is CASSFRSFYGYTF. CDR3 sequence (DNA): TGTGCCAGCAGTTTCAGATCCTTCTATGGCTACACCTTC.

This chain uses TRBV7-9 with TRBJ2-1; TRBD2 agrees at 10 bases. CDR1 and CDR2 from the germline V gene are SEHNR and FQNEAQ (reference sequence). The junction had 5 bases not matched to a gene; V was cut back by 5 bases and J by 7 bases. This CDR3 is 14 amino acids long. The CDR3 DNA follows: TGTGCCAGCAGCCAGGGACTAGCGCGAAATGAGCAGTTCTTC. It encodes CASSQGLARNEQFF. Together with reference TRBV7-9 and TRBJ2-1, the CDR3 gives the full variable domain: DTGVSQNPRHKITKRGQNVTFRCDPISEHNRLYWYRQTLGQGPEFLTYFQNEAQLEKSRLLSDRFSAERPKGSFSTLEIQRTEQGDSAMYLCASSQGLARNEQFFGPGTRLTVL.

V is TRBV25-1 and J is TRBJ2-2; D is undetermined. Germline V gene data show CDR1 as MGHDK and CDR2 as SYGVNS. Trimming took 4 bases from V and 6 from J, leaving 6 bases between them. This CDR3 has 12 residues. CDR3 sequence reads: CASSVTSGELFF. The CDR3, as DNA: TGTGCCAGCAGTGTGACTTCCGGGGAGCTGTTTTTT.

V usage is TRBV5-4 and J usage is TRBJ2-2; D might be TRBD1 (5 bases). There are 14 residues in the CDR3. Germline assignment: CDR1 SGHNT and CDR2 YYREEE (reference sequence). V shed 1 base and J shed 6 bases, with 10 bases lying between them. The CDR3 here is CASSLSGNAGELFF. In nucleotides, the CDR3 is TGTGCCAGCAGCTTGTCAGGGAATGCCGGGGAGCTGTTTTTT.

As DNA, the CDR3 is TGTGCCAGCAGTTACACTGGACTGGGGTCGGAGCAGTACTTC. It translates to CASSYTGLGSEQYF. The genes are TRBV6-5 and TRBJ2-7; perhaps TRBD2 as D (5 bases). There are 14 residues in the CDR3. Trimming removed 2 bases at V and 7 bases at J, with 15 bases between. Germline V lookup: CDR1 MNHEY, CDR2 SVGAGI.